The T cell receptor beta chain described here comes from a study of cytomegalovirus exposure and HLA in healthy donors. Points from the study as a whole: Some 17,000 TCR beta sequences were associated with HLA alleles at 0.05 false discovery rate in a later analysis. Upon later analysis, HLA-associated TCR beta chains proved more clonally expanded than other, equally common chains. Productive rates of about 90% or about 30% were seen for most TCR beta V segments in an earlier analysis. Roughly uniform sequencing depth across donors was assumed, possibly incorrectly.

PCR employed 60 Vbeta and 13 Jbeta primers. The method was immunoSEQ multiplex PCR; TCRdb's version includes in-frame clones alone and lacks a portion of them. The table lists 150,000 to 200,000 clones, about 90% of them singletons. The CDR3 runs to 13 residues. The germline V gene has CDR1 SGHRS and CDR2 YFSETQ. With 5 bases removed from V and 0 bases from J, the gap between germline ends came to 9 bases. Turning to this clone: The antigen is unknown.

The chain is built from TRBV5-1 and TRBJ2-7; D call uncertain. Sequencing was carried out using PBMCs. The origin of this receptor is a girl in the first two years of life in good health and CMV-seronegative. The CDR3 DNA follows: TGCGCCAGCAGAACAACACCCTCCTACGAGCAGTACTTC. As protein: CASRTTPSYEQYF.